The present TCR beta chain was sequenced within a study of shared clonotypes between healthy human individuals. Study-level findings and limits: Rarefaction analysis demonstrated incomplete sorted-subset sequencing notwithstanding large depth.

Deep was the level used in running the assay. Using immunoSEQ multiplex PCR, the repertoire was profiled, and TCRdb retains in-frame clones only, with some absent. The sample carries over a million clones, approximately 70% recorded once. To note about this clone: Antigen unknown.

The specimen sequenced was memory CD4+ T cells sorted from blood. Subset: CD45RA-negative fraction. The receptor was derived from a man aged 18 to 30 in good health.

CDR3 nucleotides: TGTGCCAGCAGCTCAATCCAGGGGGCCGGTTCGTACGAGCAGTACTTC. Its protein product is CASSSIQGAGSYEQYF. This chain connects TRBV5-6 to TRBJ2-7; 8 bases fit TRBD1. Germline V gene lookup returns CDR1 SGHDT and CDR2 YYEEEE. The J segment lost 4 bases and the V segment lost 3 bases, leaving 12 bases of the junction unmatched. The CDR3 sequence is 16 residues long.